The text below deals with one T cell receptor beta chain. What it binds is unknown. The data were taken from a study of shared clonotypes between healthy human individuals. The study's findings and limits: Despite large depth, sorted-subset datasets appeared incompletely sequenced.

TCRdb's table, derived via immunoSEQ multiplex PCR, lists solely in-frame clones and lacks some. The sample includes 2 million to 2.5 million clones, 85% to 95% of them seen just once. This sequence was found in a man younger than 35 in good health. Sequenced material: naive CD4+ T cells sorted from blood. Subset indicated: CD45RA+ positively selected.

In nucleotides, the CDR3 is TGTGCCTGGAAACGTTTACCCGAAGGGGATGAAGCTTTCTTT. Translating it yields CAWKRLPEGDEAFF. The chain combines TRBV30 with TRBJ1-1; a possible D gene is TRBD1 (5 bases). V lost 4 bases and J 7 bases, leaving 19 bases between the germline ends. Germline V gene lookup returns CDR1 GTSNPN and CDR2 SVGIG (reference sequence). The CDR3 extends over 14 amino acids.